Listed here are 12 T cell receptor beta chains from one sample, sequenced in a study of T cell responses to AZD1222 COVID-19 vaccine. The data were produced by immunoSEQ multiplex PCR, yet TCRdb's version contains in-frame clones alone and is incomplete. Here the sample spans 55,000 to 70,000 clones, 75% to 90% being singletons. The starting material was peripheral blood, obtained 28 days after the second AZD1222 dose. These receptors were obtained from an adult who received the AZD1222 COVID-19 vaccine.

This chain connects TRBV21-1 to TRBJ2-1. TRBV21-1 has pseudogene status. There are 14 residues in the CDR3. CDR3 nucleotide sequence: TGTGCCAGCAGCAAAGCAAATAGGGGGGTCTCGCGGTTCTTC. Its translation: CASSKANRGVSRFF.

This clone has just one count. The chain combines TRBV12-3 or TRBV12-4 with TRBJ1-2; TRBD1 matches 8 bases. After removal of 4 bases from V and 6 bases from J, the junction contained 4 bases not matched to a gene. The CDR3 totals 13 residues. The CDR3 nucleotides are TGTGCCAGCAGTTCGACAGGGGCAAATGGCTACACCTTC. Amino acid sequence: CASSSTGANGYTF.

The count of this clone is one. The V and J genes are TRBV28 and TRBJ1-6; D gene ambiguous. The CDR3 has 13 amino acids. The germline gives CDR1 MDHEN, CDR2 SYDVKM. V shed 10 bases and J shed 11 bases, with 18 bases lying between them. The CDR3 bases are TGTGCCACACACCCGTGGGATCGGACACCCCTCCACTTT. Amino acid sequence: CATHPWDRTPLHF.

The rearrangement uses TRBV4-1 and TRBJ2-3, with TRBD2 matching 10 bases. J gave up 3 bases and V 0 bases, and 9 bases lay outside the gene matches. Germline V CDR1 and CDR2: MGHRA, YSYEKL. The CDR3 totals 18 residues. The CDR3 region is CASSQELEAGGQTDTQYF. CDR3 DNA sequence: TGCGCCAGCAGCCAAGAGTTAGAAGCGGGGGGGCAGACAGATACGCAGTATTTT.

The genes are TRBV20-1 and TRBJ1-2, with D possibly matching TRBD1 (5 bases). V shed 3 bases and J shed 7 bases, with 9 bases lying between them. This CDR3 contains 11 residues. Germline V lookup: CDR1 DFQATT, CDR2 SNEGSKA (reference sequence). CDR3 sequence: CSASAGFGYTF. The DNA for the CDR3 is TGCAGTGCTAGTGCAGGGTTTGGCTACACCTTC.

The chain carries TRBV12-3 or TRBV12-4 and TRBJ2-4, with D unresolved. Trimming shortened V by 6 bases and J by 4 bases, and 7 bases separated the two germline ends. CDR3 length: 12 amino acids. CDR3 bases: TGTGCCAGCAGGCTAGGGAAAAACATTCAGTACTTC. Translating gives CASRLGKNIQYF.

The chain joins TRBV28 to TRBJ1-1, with TRBD1 matching over 7 bases. The trim removed 10 bases at V and 0 bases at J, leaving 14 bases unmatched. The CDR3 is made up of 16 amino acids. Germline CDR1 reads MDHEN; CDR2 reads SYDVKM. The CDR3 loop reads CATGRPGQSLNTEAFF. DNA for the CDR3: TGTGCCACCGGCCGCCCGGGACAGAGTCTGAACACTGAAGCTTTCTTT.

The chain joins TRBV6-5 to TRBJ1-2, with TRBD1 matching 8 bases. CDR1 and CDR2 (germline): MNHEY, SVGAGI. The CDR3 sequence is 12 residues long. J lost 8 bases, V lost 8 bases, and 7 bases had no gene match. CDR3 sequence reads: CASSDRGRGYTF. The DNA of the CDR3 is TGTGCCAGCTCTGACAGGGGAAGAGGCTACACCTTC.

The rearrangement links TRBV29-1 to TRBJ2-3; D uncertain. Germline values: CDR1 SQVTM, CDR2 ANQGSEA. CDR3 length: 13 amino acids. Trimming took 3 bases from V and 5 from J, leaving 12 bases between them. The CDR3: CSVDLVLQDTQYF. The CDR3 DNA reads as TGCAGCGTTGATTTGGTACTTCAAGATACGCAGTATTTT.

The V gene is TRBV7-9, the J gene TRBJ1-1; D is uncertain. Germline CDR1 reads SEHNR; CDR2 reads FQNEAQ (reference sequence). The CDR3 runs to 15 residues. The V end was cut by 2 bases, the J end by 1 base, with 11 bases between. For the CDR3, the DNA is TGTGCCAGCAGCTTAACCCCGCCCCCGAACACTGAAGCTTTCTTT. This codes for CASSLTPPPNTEAFF.

This chain joins TRBV6-2 or TRBV6-3 and TRBJ2-3; perhaps TRBD2 as D (7 bases). CDR3 length equals 17 residues. V lost 5 bases, J lost 4 bases, and 22 bases lay in between. The germline CDR1 and CDR2 sequences are MNHEY and SVGEGT. The CDR3 nucleotides are TGTGCCAGCAGTACCGACTCCGGGGGGCCGGAGGCAGATACGCAGTATTTT. It translates to CASSTDSGGPEADTQYF.

V is TRBV24-1 and J is TRBJ2-2; 10 bases match TRBD2. Germline V gene sequence: CDR1 KGHDR, CDR2 SFDVKD. This CDR3 has 17 amino acids. The junction had 12 bases not matched to a gene; V was cut back by 6 bases and J by 6 bases. The CDR3 DNA follows: TGTGCCACCAGTATTGCCGGGACTAGCGTAGTGCCCGGGGAGCTGTTTTTT. Protein: CATSIAGTSVVPGELFF.